The entry below describes one T cell receptor beta chain. Authors' analysis steps: Amplified reference gene primers provided the basis for estimating nucleated cell counts. Clones were read by immunoSEQ multiplex PCR, and TCRdb kept only the in-frame ones, dropping some. That table is the source of V, J and clone size, and D and trimming were worked out from the DNA. The sample carries 200,000 to 250,000 clones, less than 90% recorded once. The V end lost 4 bases, the J end lost 5 bases, and 14 bases lay between the germline ends. CDR3 length equals 14 residues. Looked up from germline, CDR1 is MNHNY and CDR2 is SVGAGI (reference sequence). This entry comes from a study of blood T cell repertoires in COVID-19. Study at large: Researchers got acute and convalescent COVID-19 samples from the United States, Italy and Spain. T cells, B-cell-depleted T cells, or PBMCs provided the cDNA or gDNA that served as material.

The origin of this receptor is a man aged 30 to 39 with active or convalescent COVID-19. The material sequenced was peripheral blood. The chain has TRBV6-6 and TRBJ1-1; D gene unclear. The CDR3 loop is CASSSVGSRTEAFF. The CDR3, as DNA: TGTGCCAGCAGTTCCGTGGGCAGCAGAACTGAAGCTTTCTTT.